Detailed here is one T cell receptor (beta chain). The data were obtained in a study of OX40 agonist ivuxolimab in advanced cancers. Study in general: Every 2 weeks, patients got intravenous ivuxolimab at one of six dose levels (0.01-10 mg/kg).

Assay: immunoSEQ multiplex PCR; the TCRdb copy retains only in-frame clones and omits some. Found here are about 58,000 clones, around 75% of them singletons; the top ten hold over 1%. In germline, CDR1 is MDHEN, CDR2 SYDVKM. Deletions cut 5 bases from V and 4 bases from J, with 14 bases between. This CDR3 has 15 amino acids. If patients had autoimmune disease history or systemic immunosuppression, they were excluded. This rearrangement joins TRBV28 to TRBJ2-2; D unresolved. This receptor was obtained from an adult with an advanced solid tumor such as melanoma, head and neck, liver or kidney cancer. The input for sequencing was CD4+ or CD8+ T cells sorted from blood, taken in a trial of the OX40 agonist ivuxolimab. CDR3 DNA sequence: TGTGCCAGCAGTCCCCGAAGGCGTACCACCGGGGAGCTGTTTTTT. Translating gives CASSPRRRTTGELFF.